A selection of T cell receptor beta chains follows, all from one sample in a study of shared clonotypes between healthy human individuals. The assay was immunoSEQ multiplex PCR, and TCRdb's table has in-frame clones only and misses some. The repertoire holds a few million clones, with around 93% as singletons. The sequencing input was naive CD8+ T cells from PBMCs. The receptors stem from a man younger than 35 in good health. Some clones in this sample may be carry-over from other donors' samples. Each CDR3 is given with its conserved first and last residue. D genes are given only for firm matches. The size entry is marked missing in some rows and otherwise reads once, few, many or a size class.

d_gene	v_gene	abundance	j_gene	CDR3aa	CDR3nt
-	TRBV9	-	TRBJ2-2	CASSQPKSNTGELFF	TGTGCCAGCAGCCAACCCAAATCCAACACCGGGGAGCTGTTTTTT
TRBD1	TRBV5-1	-	TRBJ1-4	CASSSGLDRANEKLFF	TGCGCCAGCAGTTCAGGATTGGACAGGGCTAATGAAAAACTGTTTTTT
TRBD1	TRBV25-1	-	TRBJ1-2	CASSGRGTGAGYTF	TGTGCCAGCAGTGGCAGGGGGACAGGGGCCGGCTACACCTTC
-	TRBV9	-	TRBJ2-1	CASSPNEQFF	TGTGCCAGCAGCCCTAATGAGCAGTTCTTC
-	TRBV7-2	-	TRBJ2-5	CASSLFAGWSQETQYF	TGTGCCAGCAGCTTATTTGCCGGGTGGTCACAAGAGACCCAGTACTTC
-	TRBV28	-	TRBJ2-4	CASIDKNIQYF	TGTGCCAGCATAGACAAAAACATTCAGTACTTC
TRBD2	TRBV28	-	TRBJ2-7	CASSPYREATYEQYF	TGTGCCAGCAGCCCGTACCGGGAGGCTACTTACGAGCAGTACTTC
-	TRBV6-1	-	TRBJ1-1	CASSEDVTLNTEAFF	TGTGCCAGCAGTGAAGATGTGACACTGAACACTGAAGCTTTCTTT
-	TRBV27	-	TRBJ1-2	CASRLGLDGYTF	TGTGCCAGCAGGTTGGGTCTGGATGGCTACACCTTC
-	TRBV11-2	-	TRBJ2-5	CAVSRREETQYF	TGTGCAGTTAGTAGGAGGGAAGAGACCCAGTACTTC
-	TRBV7-3	-	TRBJ1-3	CASSVEGGSGNTIYF	TGTGCCAGCAGCGTGGAGGGAGGGAGTGGAAACACCATATATTTT
-	TRBV9	-	TRBJ2-1	CASSVDDLYNEQFF	TGTGCCAGCAGCGTAGATGACCTTTACAATGAGCAGTTCTTC
-	TRBV6-4	-	TRBJ2-2	CASSRGTRASGELFF	TGTGCCAGCAGTCGAGGGACCCGAGCCTCCGGGGAGCTGTTTTTT
-	TRBV6-6	once	TRBJ2-2	CASTSGAGINTGELFF	TGTGCCAGCACCTCGGGGGCGGGGATTAACACCGGGGAGCTGTTTTTT
-	TRBV9	-	TRBJ2-5	CASSGGPEETQYF	TGTGCCAGCAGCGGTGGGCCAGAAGAGACCCAGTACTTC
TRBD2	TRBV29-1	-	TRBJ2-1	CSVQRTSGRPSSYNEQFF	TGCAGCGTCCAGCGGACTAGCGGGAGGCCTAGCTCCTACAATGAGCAGTTCTTC
-	TRBV2	-	TRBJ2-7	CASSGANREQYF	TGTGCCAGCAGTGGGGCCAATCGCGAGCAGTACTTC
TRBD2	TRBV7-8	-	TRBJ2-1	CASSLGLAGDEQFF	TGTGCCAGCAGCCTCGGACTAGCGGGAGATGAGCAGTTCTTC
TRBD2	TRBV15	-	TRBJ2-1	CAVPAGGNEQFF	TGTGCCGTACCAGCGGGAGGGAATGAGCAGTTCTTC
-	TRBV18	-	TRBJ2-2	CASSPRGSFTGELFF	TGTGCCAGCTCACCAAGGGGCAGTTTCACCGGGGAGCTGTTTTTT
TRBD1	TRBV11-2	-	TRBJ1-1	CASSLVRDRPEAFF	TGTGCCAGCAGCTTAGTTAGGGACAGACCTGAAGCTTTCTTT
TRBD2	TRBV11-2	-	TRBJ2-7	CASSQGLAGEFGYEQYF	TGTGCCAGCAGCCAGGGGCTAGCGGGAGAGTTTGGGTACGAGCAGTACTTC
-	TRBV6-1	-	TRBJ2-1	CASRARDTNLQFF	TGTGCCAGCAGGGCACGGGACACCAACCTCCAGTTCTTC
-	TRBV15	-	TRBJ2-7	CATSKGGAGFPDEQYF	TGTGCCACCAGCAAGGGGGGAGCGGGTTTTCCGGACGAGCAGTACTTC
-	TRBV27	-	TRBJ2-3	CASSPISTDTQYF	TGTGCCAGCAGTCCGATTAGCACAGATACGCAGTATTTT
TRBD2	TRBV27	-	TRBJ2-1	CASSLLGTSGYYNEQFF	TGTGCCAGCAGTTTGCTCGGGACTAGCGGTTATTACAATGAGCAGTTCTTC
-	TRBV27	-	TRBJ2-7	CASSTEGGRTGFYEQYF	TGTGCCAGCAGCACCGAGGGGGGGCGGACAGGGTTCTACGAGCAGTACTTC
-	TRBV6-6	once	TRBJ2-7	CASSLYGRGSYEQYF	TGTGCCAGCAGTTTATACGGACGGGGGTCCTACGAGCAGTACTTC
-	TRBV7-9	-	TRBJ2-7	CASSASLYEQYF	TGTGCCAGCAGCGCCTCCCTATACGAGCAGTACTTC
-	TRBV11-1	-	TRBJ2-3	CASSLDLSGRPPDTQYF	TGTGCCAGCAGCTTAGATCTTTCCGGGAGACCCCCAGATACGCAGTATTTT
-	TRBV11-2	-	TRBJ2-4	CASSPTLGLAKNIQYF	TGTGCCAGCAGCCCAACCCTCGGACTAGCCAAAAACATTCAGTACTTC
-	TRBV7-2	-	TRBJ2-5	CASSPPGAGAWLETQYF	TGTGCCAGCAGCCCCCCCGGGGCGGGGGCCTGGTTGGAGACCCAGTACTTC
-	TRBV2	-	TRBJ1-5	CASSESGGWGNQPQHF	TGTGCCAGCAGTGAATCGGGGGGTTGGGGCAATCAGCCCCAGCATTTT
-	TRBV29-1	-	TRBJ2-1	CSVAGGTGDYNEQFF	TGCAGCGTTGCCGGTGGGACCGGGGACTACAATGAGCAGTTCTTC